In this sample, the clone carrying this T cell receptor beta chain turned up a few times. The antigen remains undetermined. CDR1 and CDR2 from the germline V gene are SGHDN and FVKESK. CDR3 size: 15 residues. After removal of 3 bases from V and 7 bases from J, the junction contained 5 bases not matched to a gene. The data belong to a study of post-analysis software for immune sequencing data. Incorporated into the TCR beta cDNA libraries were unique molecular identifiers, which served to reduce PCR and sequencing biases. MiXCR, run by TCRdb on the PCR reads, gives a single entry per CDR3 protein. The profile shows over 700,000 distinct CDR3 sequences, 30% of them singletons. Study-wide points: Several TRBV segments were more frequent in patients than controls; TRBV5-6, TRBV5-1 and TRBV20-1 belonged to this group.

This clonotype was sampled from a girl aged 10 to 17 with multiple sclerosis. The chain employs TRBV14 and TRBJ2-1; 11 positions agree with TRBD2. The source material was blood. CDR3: CASSQIAGGYNEQFF. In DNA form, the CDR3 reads TGTGCCAGCAGCCAGATAGCGGGAGGGTATAATGAGCAGTTCTTC.